Presented here are 8 T cell receptor beta chains from one specimen sequenced in a study of blood T cell repertoires in COVID-19. Sequenced by immunoSEQ multiplex PCR; TCRdb stores in-frame clones only, minus some. Counted here are 210,000 or so clones, roughly 80% occurring once; the ten biggest clones make up more than 9%. Sample: peripheral blood. The receptors come from a woman of 80 years or more with acute or convalescent COVID-19.

This clone was recorded once. The V and J genes are TRBV30 and TRBJ2-1, with a weak D call TRBD2 (6 bases). Trimming removed 1 base at V and 5 bases at J, with 12 bases between. Germline CDR1 and CDR2: GTSNPN and SVGIG (reference sequence). The length of the CDR3 is 14 residues. The CDR3: CAWSALALNNEQFF. The CDR3 nucleotides read TGTGCCTGGAGTGCCCTAGCGCTAAACAATGAGCAGTTCTTC.

A remark on this clone: A junction end diverges from the germline sequence, so it may reflect a read error. This chain connects TRBV19 to TRBJ2-1, with 15 bases lining up with TRBD2. The CDR3 covers 20 residues. Germline V gene data show CDR1 as LNHDA and CDR2 as SQIVND (reference sequence). The CDR3 bases are TGTGCCAGTAGTATAGGGGGACTAGCGGGAGGCCCTCCCTCCGACAATGAGCAGTTCTTC. Its translation is CASSIGGLAGGPPSDNEQFF. The full variable domain, with the rest looked up from reference TRBV19 and TRBJ2-1, is DGGITQSPKYLFRKEGQNVTLSCEQNLNHDAMYWYRQDPGQGLRLIYYSQIVNDFQKGDIAEGYSVSREKKESFPLTVTSAQKNPTAFYLCASSIGGLAGGPPSDNEQFFGPGTRLTVL.

The chain couples TRBV9 to TRBJ2-2; 12 nucleotides match TRBD1. Unmatched junction bases numbered 14, after V lost 0 bases and J lost 8 bases. This CDR3 has 19 residues. Per the germline V gene, CDR1 is SGDLS and CDR2 is YYNGEE. The CDR3 protein is CASSVEGFGDRGQGGELFF. CDR3 nucleotides: TGTGCCAGCAGCGTAGAAGGTTTTGGGGACAGGGGGCAAGGTGGGGAGCTGTTTTTT.

The V and J genes are TRBV9 and TRBJ1-2, with D possibly being TRBD1 (5 bases). The CDR3 is 14 residues long. Trimming stripped 4 bases from V and 6 bases from J, with 16 bases between. CDR1 is SGDLS and CDR2 is YYNGEE in the germline V gene. For the CDR3, the DNA is TGTGCCAGCAGCTTCTGGGGGGAAGGGAATGGCTACACCTTC. It is translated as CASSFWGEGNGYTF.

CDR3 in DNA: TGTGCCAGCAGTTCCTTCCCAGTACAAACTAACTATGGCTACACCTTC. Its protein is CASSSFPVQTNYGYTF. The J gene is TRBJ1-2, the V gene TRBV6-6; D unclear. The ends were cut back, 4 bases at V and 0 bases at J, with 15 bases in the middle. CDR1 and CDR2 (germline): MNHNY, SVGAGI (reference sequence). The CDR3 loop spans 16 amino acids.

This clone was detected only once. This chain joins TRBV28 and TRBJ1-2; 8 bases are shared with TRBD1. There are 14 residues in the CDR3. CDR1 and CDR2 (germline): MDHEN, SYDVKM. The V gene end was trimmed by 7 bases and the J gene end by 8 bases; junction bases not matched to a gene: 12. The CDR3 is CASISGGDVRGYTF. Here the CDR3 DNA reads TGTGCCAGCATTTCAGGGGGCGATGTAAGGGGCTACACCTTC.

The rearrangement uses TRBV5-4 and TRBJ1-2; the match to TRBD1 covers 10 bases. This CDR3 spans 14 amino acids. Germline CDR1 is SGHNT and CDR2 is YYREEE (reference sequence). V was clipped by 3 bases and J by 7 bases; unmatched bases: 6. The CDR3 here is CASSYADRGTGYTF. The CDR3 coding sequence is TGTGCCAGCAGCTACGCGGACAGGGGGACTGGCTACACCTTC. Supplemented by reference TRBV5-4 and TRBJ1-2, the full variable domain reads ETGVTQSPTHLIKTRGQQVTLRCSSQSGHNTVSWYQQALGQGPQFIFQYYREEENGRGNFPPRFSGLQFPNYSSELNVNALELDDSALYLCASSYADRGTGYTFGSGTRLTVV.

The rearrangement joins TRBV19 to TRBJ1-5; TRBD1 is a possible D gene (5 bases). This CDR3 contains 15 residues. With 3 bases removed from V and 5 bases from J, the gap between germline ends came to 14 bases. Germline V gene lookup returns CDR1 LNHDA and CDR2 SQIVND (reference sequence). CDR3 in amino acids: CASSIEVSGYQPQHF. CDR3 coding DNA: TGTGCCAGTAGTATTGAGGTGTCAGGGTATCAGCCCCAGCATTTT.